This entry lists 8 T cell receptor beta chains sequenced from one sample in a study of blood T cell repertoires in COVID-19. TCRdb keeps only in-frame clones here, not all; method: immunoSEQ multiplex PCR. Counted here are about 400,000 clones, more than 85% occurring once; the ten biggest clones make up roughly 4.3%. Sequenced input: peripheral blood. The receptors were gathered from a young woman with acute or convalescent COVID-19.

As regards this clone: This may arise from a read error, as a much more abundant clone is one base away. This chain joins TRBV7-3 and TRBJ2-3; D is perhaps TRBD1 (5 bases). Per germline, CDR1 SGHTA and CDR2 FQGTGA. The V and J ends lost 1 base and 0 bases respectively, with 8 bases between them. CDR3 size: 15 residues. For the CDR3, the DNA is TGTGCCAGCAGCTTAAATCAGGGTAGCACAGATACGCAGTATTTT. It yields the protein CASSLNQGSTDTQYF.

The chain has TRBV20-1 and TRBJ2-5; D might be TRBD2 (6 bases). CDR1 DFQATT and CDR2 SNEGSKA come from the germline V gene (reference sequence). V lost 6 bases, J lost 5 bases, and 10 bases lay in between. The CDR3 runs to 11 residues. In nucleotides, the CDR3 is TGCAGTGCGGGGGGTGAGGAGACCCAGTACTTC. Its translation: CSAGGEETQYF.

The rearrangement uses TRBV11-3 and TRBJ2-3; D may be TRBD1 (6 bases). The CDR3 runs to 9 residues. Germline V CDR1 and CDR2: SGHNT, YENEEA. For the CDR3, the DNA is TGTGTCCAGGGGAAGGCGCAGTATTTT. Protein sequence: CVQGKAQYF.

The chain couples TRBV4-2 to TRBJ1-2, with unresolved D. The germline gives CDR1 LGHNA, CDR2 YNFKEQ. The length of the CDR3 is 13 residues. V gave up 5 bases and J gave up 6 bases, with 13 bases separating them. Here the CDR3 reads CASSETEGNGYTF. The CDR3, as DNA: TGTGCCAGCAGCGAGACTGAGGGTAATGGCTACACCTTC.

The rearrangement joins TRBV18 to TRBJ1-5; tentative D call: TRBD1 (6 bases). This CDR3 contains 15 residues. Between the trimmed V and J ends, which lost 2 bases and 2 bases, there was a span of 10 bases. Germline assignment: CDR1 KGHSH and CDR2 LQKENI. DNA of the CDR3: TGTGCCAGCTCACCAGTCCCAGGGGGCAATCAGCCCCAGCATTTT. It translates to CASSPVPGGNQPQHF.

The V and J genes are TRBV5-1 and TRBJ1-1; no clear D gene. The V gene lost 7 bases and the J gene lost 1 base, with 17 bases spanning the gap. CDR3 size: 15 residues. Germline assignment: CDR1 SGHRS and CDR2 YFSETQ. This CDR3 is CASGIFEGSNTEAFF. The CDR3 DNA reads TGCGCCAGCGGGATTTTCGAGGGTTCGAACACTGAAGCTTTCTTT.

The V gene is TRBV6-5, the J gene TRBJ2-7; 9 bases fit TRBD1. CDR1 and CDR2 from the germline V gene are MNHEY and SVGAGI. V lost 5 bases and J lost 7; bases outside the gene matches: 9. This CDR3 spans 14 amino acids. CDR3 in DNA: TGTGCCAGCAGTCCGGACAGGGGTAGGGGGGAGCAGTACTTC. It encodes CASSPDRGRGEQYF.

The chain couples TRBV24-1 to TRBJ2-2, with TRBD2 as a possible D gene (5 bases). The CDR3 length is 15 residues. Germline V gene data show CDR1 as KGHDR and CDR2 as SFDVKD. V was cut by 4 bases and J by 0 bases, with 8 bases left in between. This CDR3 reads CATSDDGANTGELFF. The CDR3 bases are TGTGCCACCAGTGACGACGGGGCGAACACCGGGGAGCTGTTTTTT.